The 18 T cell receptor beta chains below come from one sample, sequenced in a study of blood T cell repertoires in COVID-19. Data came from immunoSEQ multiplex PCR; TCRdb stores just in-frame clones and leaves some out. The sample carries about 410,000 clones, roughly 89% recorded once. Sequences were obtained from peripheral blood. The receptor source for this set is a woman in her twenties or thirties with active or convalescent COVID-19.

This rearrangement joins TRBV19 to TRBJ1-5, with D perhaps matching TRBD1 (6 bases). Germline V gene lookup returns CDR1 LNHDA and CDR2 SQIVND (reference sequence). The V end was cut by 1 base, the J end by 5 bases, with 9 bases between. The CDR3 has 14 amino acids. The DNA for the CDR3 is TGTGCCAGTAGTATAGGGGCAGGGGATCAGCCCCAGCATTTT. Translation gives CASSIGAGDQPQHF.

The chain employs TRBV11-2 and TRBJ2-1, with 14 bases fitting TRBD2. Germline lookup yields CDR1 SGHAT and CDR2 FQNNGV. This CDR3 has 19 residues. With 3 bases clipped from V and 2 bases from J, the junction kept 9 bases outside the gene matches. The CDR3 DNA sequence: TGTGCCAGCAGCTTGCCGGGACTAGCGGGAGTAGTCCCCTACAATGAGCAGTTCTTC. Translated: CASSLPGLAGVVPYNEQFF.

This sequence joins TRBV4-2 and TRBJ1-1; TRBD1 might be the D (5 bases). The CDR3 has 16 residues. Trimming pared 0 bases from V and 1 base from J, leaving 12 bases between. CDR1 and CDR2 (germline): LGHNA, YNFKEQ. This CDR3 reads CASSQDGWGSNTEAFF. The CDR3 region has the DNA TGTGCCAGCAGCCAAGATGGGTGGGGCTCGAACACTGAAGCTTTCTTT.

The chain uses TRBV18 and TRBJ2-7; 7 nucleotides agree with TRBD1. Trimming at V came to 2 bases and at J to 1 base, leaving 2 bases not matched to a gene. The CDR3 has 14 residues. From germline, CDR1 is KGHSH and CDR2 LQKENI. DNA of the CDR3: TGTGCCAGCTCACCAGCAGGGGGATCCTACGAGCAGTACTTC. It translates to CASSPAGGSYEQYF.

This chain links TRBV6-5 with TRBJ1-1, with a weak D call TRBD1 (6 bases). Trimming took 5 bases from V and 7 from J, leaving 17 bases between them. Germline assignment: CDR1 MNHEY and CDR2 SVGAGI. The CDR3 spans 14 residues. The CDR3 DNA reads as TGTGCCAGCAGTCTGGTCCAGGGGACGGGTGAAGCTTTCTTT. It translates to CASSLVQGTGEAFF.

V and J are TRBV4-1 and TRBJ2-6; 7 bases map to TRBD1. Per the germline V gene, CDR1 is MGHRA and CDR2 is YSYEKL. The J segment lost 3 bases and the V segment lost 5 bases, leaving 7 bases of the junction unmatched. The CDR3 runs to 16 residues. The CDR3 region is CASSVQGTGGANVLTF. DNA for the CDR3: TGCGCCAGCAGCGTACAGGGGACGGGTGGGGCCAACGTCCTGACTTTC.

This chain links TRBV9 with TRBJ1-2, with 9 bases aligning to TRBD1. Looked up from germline, CDR1 is SGDLS and CDR2 is YYNGEE. Trimming took 3 bases from V and 2 from J; bases not matched to a gene: 11. This CDR3 is 17 amino acids long. The CDR3 here is CASSGLIQGALNYGYTF. CDR3 nucleotides: TGTGCCAGCAGCGGTCTAATACAGGGGGCGTTGAACTATGGCTACACCTTC.

This sequence joins TRBV5-1 and TRBJ1-5; D is perhaps TRBD1 (6 bases). The CDR3 loop spans 15 amino acids. CDR1 is SGHRS, CDR2 YFSETQ, per germline. V lost 3 bases and J lost 6, with 16 bases in between. The CDR3 is CASSSGPGEGQPQHF. The CDR3 DNA reads TGCGCCAGCAGCTCAGGGCCAGGGGAAGGTCAGCCCCAGCATTTT.

The chain is built from TRBV6-5 and TRBJ2-1; 13 nucleotides agree with TRBD2. The germline gives CDR1 MNHEY, CDR2 SVGAGI. This CDR3 region has 16 residues. The V gene end was trimmed by 2 bases and the J gene end by 8 bases; junction bases not matched to a gene: 6. In DNA, the CDR3 is TGTGCCAGCAGTTACCGGGGACTAGCGGGAAGGGATGAGCAGTTCTTC. Its translation is CASSYRGLAGRDEQFF.

The chain combines TRBV7-9 with TRBJ1-4, with 9 bases matching TRBD1. V was clipped by 5 bases and J by 4 bases; unmatched bases: 5. CDR3 length: 15 residues. Germline V gene lookup returns CDR1 SEHNR and CDR2 FQNEAQ (reference sequence). This CDR3 is CASSRPGQGNEKLFF. The CDR3 bases are TGTGCCAGCAGCCGGCCGGGACAGGGTAATGAAAAACTGTTTTTT.

The chain recombines TRBV24-1 with TRBJ2-2; tentative D call: TRBD1 (6 bases). Germline V gene lookup returns CDR1 KGHDR and CDR2 SFDVKD. V lost 4 bases, J lost 4 bases, and 15 bases lay in between. The CDR3 is made up of 16 amino acids. The CDR3 DNA sequence: TGTGCCACCAGTGACAGGGGCCAGGGCATCACCGGGGAGCTGTTTTTT. The encoded protein is CATSDRGQGITGELFF.

This clone was seen only once. The CDR3, as DNA: TGTGCCAGCAGCTTAGCAGCGGGAACCTACGAGCAGTACTTC. Amino acids: CASSLAAGTYEQYF. The chain couples TRBV7-9 to TRBJ2-7; TRBD2 agrees at 7 bases. Germline V gives CDR1 SEHNR, CDR2 FQNEAQ (reference sequence). V lost 0 bases to trimming and J lost 2 bases; unmatched junction nucleotides: 1. The CDR3 sequence is 14 residues long.

The chain couples TRBV5-1 to TRBJ1-6; D is undetermined. CDR1 and CDR2 from the germline V gene are SGHRS and YFSETQ. The CDR3 loop spans 14 amino acids. The V end was cut by 8 bases, the J end by 14 bases, with 23 bases between. CDR3 in DNA: TGCGCCAGGCCACCTACTTTTGGTCTGACATCCCTCCACTTT. It is translated as CARPPTFGLTSLHF. Drawing the rest from reference TRBV5-1 and TRBJ1-6, the complete variable domain is KAGVTQTPRYLIKTRGQQVTLSCSPISGHRSVSWYQQTPGQGLQFLFEYFSETQRNKGNFPGRFSGRQFSNSRSEMNVSTLELGDSALYLCARPPTFGLTSLHFGNGTRLTVT.

This clone was recorded only once. V and J are TRBV18 and TRBJ2-5; 7 bases align to TRBD1. CDR3 length: 17 residues. Germline-derived CDR1 and CDR2 are KGHSH and LQKENI. Trimming cost V 2 bases and J 5 bases; bases outside gene matches: 14. The CDR3 region has the DNA TGTGCCAGCTCACCAAACAAGGAACAGGGGCTGTTGGAGACCCAGTACTTC. Translation: CASSPNKEQGLLETQYF.

The V call is TRBV5-1, the J call TRBJ1-2; 8 bases map to TRBD1. Unmatched junction bases numbered 7, after V lost 0 bases and J lost 6 bases. Germline V CDR1 and CDR2: SGHRS, YFSETQ. There are 15 residues in the CDR3. The DNA for the CDR3 is TGCGCCAGCAGCTTGGACAGGGGGACGTATGATGGCTACACCTTC. It codes for CASSLDRGTYDGYTF.

This chain uses TRBV7-2 with TRBJ2-1; TRBD2 aligns across 10 bases. J gave up 8 bases and V 5 bases, and 6 bases lay outside the gene matches. The CDR3 is 14 residues long. From germline, CDR1 is SGHTA and CDR2 FQGNSA. The CDR3 coding sequence is TGTGCCAGCAGCCTTAGCGGGGGGATTTATGAGCAGTTCTTC. Translating gives CASSLSGGIYEQFF.

The chain employs TRBV10-1 and TRBJ1-2; the match to TRBD1 covers 7 bases. Germline V gives CDR1 WNHNN, CDR2 SYGVQD (reference sequence). Trimming at V came to 4 bases and at J to 4 bases, leaving 3 bases not matched to a gene. The CDR3 is made up of 13 amino acids. The CDR3, as DNA: TGCGCCAGCAGTGGACAGGGATTCTATGGCTACACCTTC. It codes for CASSGQGFYGYTF.

This chain joins TRBV3-1 (or the pseudogene TRBV3-2) and TRBJ2-1; D is undetermined. This CDR3 comprises 11 residues. V lost 3 bases, J lost 6 bases, and 3 bases lay in between. CDR1 and CDR2 from the germline V gene are LGHDT and YNNKEL (reference sequence). In DNA, the CDR3 is TGTGCCAGCAGCCACGGCAATGAGCAGTTCTTC. This gives the protein CASSHGNEQFF.